This is a list of T cell receptor beta chains from one sample in a study of radiation and T cells in renal cell carcinoma. Libraries were prepared by immunoSEQ multiplex PCR; TCRdb keeps only in-frame clonotypes and omits some of them. The data hold about 140,000 clones, with over 65% observed a single time. Source: blood, taken from a patient whose treatment included radiotherapy and nephrectomy. These TCRs come from a woman in her forties or fifties with renal cell carcinoma. The CDR3 runs from the conserved cysteine through the conserved F or W. A D gene is named only where the DNA matches it firmly. Only some rows state a clone size, as once, few, many or a class for expanded clones.

j_call d_call clone_size v_call cdr3_aa cdr3_nt
TRBJ2-3 NA NA TRBV7-2 CASSLSRDTQYF TGTGCCAGCAGCTTATCGCGAGATACGCAGTATTTT
TRBJ1-1 NA NA TRBV28 CASSLSGGTEAFF TGTGCCAGCAGTTTATCCGGGGGCACTGAAGCTTTCTTT
TRBJ1-1 NA NA TRBV9 CASSVVARESEAFF TGTGCCAGCAGCGTAGTGGCCAGGGAGTCTGAAGCTTTCTTT
TRBJ1-5 NA NA TRBV6-5 CASRRQPNQPQHF TGTGCCAGCAGAAGACAGCCCAATCAGCCCCAGCATTTT
TRBJ2-3 NA NA TRBV4-1 CASSQGDFYGGGWPDTQYF TGCGCCAGCAGCCAAGGAGATTTTTACGGGGGCGGGTGGCCAGATACGCAGTATTTT
TRBJ1-2 TRBD1 NA TRBV6-1 CAGGQGAYGYTF TGTGCCGGTGGACAGGGCGCTTATGGCTACACCTTC
TRBJ1-2 TRBD1 NA TRBV7-2 CASSLGGTAENYGYTF TGTGCCAGCAGCTTAGGAGGGACAGCCGAGAACTATGGCTACACCTTC
TRBJ2-4 NA NA TRBV6-5 CASSYSTGKAKNIQYF TGTGCCAGCAGTTACTCGACCGGGAAAGCCAAAAACATTCAGTACTTC
TRBJ2-3 NA NA TRBV4-3 CASRASGTDTQYF TGCGCCAGCAGAGCGAGCGGCACAGATACGCAGTATTTT
TRBJ1-5 NA NA TRBV19 CASSGRDYQPQHF TGTGCCAGTAGTGGCCGGGACTATCAGCCCCAGCATTTT
TRBJ2-2 NA NA TRBV2 CASSGGVNTGELFF TGTGCCAGCAGTGGTGGGGTTAACACCGGGGAGCTGTTTTTT
TRBJ2-1 NA NA TRBV11-2 CASSLGTAPAYNEQFF TGTGCCAGCAGCTTAGGTACCGCACCAGCCTACAATGAGCAGTTCTTC
TRBJ2-5 TRBD2 NA TRBV9 CASSGGLVSGTQYF TGTGCCAGCAGCGGGGGACTAGTTTCCGGGACCCAGTACTTC
TRBJ1-2 NA NA TRBV7-6 CASSLEGGQPLYGYTF TGTGCCAGCAGCTTAGAGGGGGGACAACCGCTCTATGGCTACACCTTC
TRBJ2-7 NA few TRBV4-1 CASSQDALSSYEQYF TGCGCCAGCAGCCAAGATGCACTTTCCTCCTACGAGCAGTACTTC
TRBJ2-3 TRBD2 once TRBV5-4 CASSVGLETDTQYF TGTGCCAGCAGCGTGGGACTAGAGACAGATACGCAGTATTTT
TRBJ2-7 NA NA TRBV28 CASTPGQYEQYF TGTGCCAGCACTCCAGGGCAGTACGAGCAGTACTTC
TRBJ1-2 TRBD1 NA TRBV5-6 CASSSGGTEGGNTF TGTGCCAGCAGTTCAGGGGGGACCGAGGGTGGCAACACCTTC
TRBJ2-7 NA NA TRBV6-5 CASSRTGGEQYF TGTGCCAGCAGTCGTACTGGAGGCGAGCAGTACTTC
TRBJ1-2 TRBD1 once TRBV18 CASSPTTPGQGLRGYTF TGTGCCAGCTCACCGACGACTCCGGGACAGGGCCTTCGAGGCTACACCTTC
TRBJ2-4 TRBD2 NA TRBV2 CASSGLAGGPVVKNIQYF TGTGCCAGCAGTGGACTAGCGGGGGGGCCGGTGGTCAAAAACATTCAGTACTTC
TRBJ2-1 TRBD1 NA TRBV7-2 CASSSQGEANEQFF TGTGCCAGCAGCTCCCAGGGGGAAGCCAATGAGCAGTTCTTC
TRBJ1-1 NA few TRBV5-6 CASKRGNTEAFF TGTGCCAGCAAGAGGGGCAACACTGAAGCTTTCTTT
TRBJ1-1 NA NA TRBV25-1 CASSAAGMNTEAFF TGTGCCAGCAGCGCCGCAGGGATGAACACTGAAGCTTTCTTT
TRBJ1-3 NA NA TRBV7-9 CASSLGQLLSGNTIYF TGTGCCAGCAGCTTAGGACAGCTCCTCTCTGGAAACACCATATATTTT
TRBJ1-6 NA NA TRBV28 CASSPSVDSSYNSPLHF TGTGCCAGCAGCCCATCTGTAGACAGCTCCTATAATTCACCCCTCCACTTT
TRBJ2-3 NA NA TRBV30 CAWNVGTDTQYF TGTGCCTGGAACGTAGGAACAGATACGCAGTATTTT
TRBJ1-6 NA NA TRBV2 CASSEGSFGSPLHF TGTGCCAGCAGTGAGGGGTCATTCGGTTCACCCCTCCACTTT
TRBJ2-7 NA once TRBV27 CASAPAGSTYEQYF TGTGCCAGCGCACCCGCTGGCAGTACCTACGAGCAGTACTTC
TRBJ1-5 NA NA TRBV6-6 CASSYPGGNQPQHF TGTGCCAGCAGTTACCCAGGAGGCAATCAGCCCCAGCATTTT
TRBJ2-7 TRBD1 NA TRBV6-6 CASSWTGPEQYF TGTGCCAGCAGTTGGACAGGGCCCGAGCAGTACTTC
TRBJ2-1 NA NA TRBV5-1 CASSFRPWSRESNEQFF TGCGCCAGCAGCTTCAGGCCTTGGTCTAGGGAGTCCAATGAGCAGTTCTTC
TRBJ1-1 NA NA TRBV7-2 CASSLMTAMNTEAFF TGTGCCAGCAGCTTAATGACAGCCATGAACACTGAAGCTTTCTTT
TRBJ1-1 TRBD1 few TRBV9 CASSPQGQGNTEAFF TGTGCCAGCAGCCCCCAGGGACAGGGGAACACTGAAGCTTTCTTT
TRBJ1-5 TRBD1 few TRBV2 CASRVDRGVQPQHF TGTGCCAGCAGGGTCGACAGGGGTGTACAGCCCCAGCATTTT
TRBJ2-2 TRBD1 NA TRBV5-4 CASSLGQGDFANTGELFF TGTGCCAGCAGCTTGGGACAGGGGGATTTCGCGAACACCGGGGAGCTGTTTTTT
TRBJ1-2 NA few TRBV18 CASSPPGTSNYGYTF TGTGCCAGCTCACCACCCGGGACATCCAACTATGGCTACACCTTC
TRBJ2-3 NA NA TRBV6-5 CASSATGTRKDTQYF TGTGCCAGCAGTGCCACAGGGACCCGAAAGGATACGCAGTATTTT
TRBJ1-2 TRBD1 few TRBV4-1 CASSQGQGSYGYTF TGCGCCAGCAGCCAAGGACAGGGAAGCTATGGCTACACCTTC
TRBJ2-5 NA NA TRBV7-2 CASSLEVSEETQYF TGTGCCAGCAGCTTAGAAGTTAGCGAAGAGACCCAGTACTTC
TRBJ1-5 NA once TRBV5-1 CASSLSQGIGQPQHF TGCGCCAGCAGCTTGAGTCAGGGAATAGGGCAGCCCCAGCATTTT
TRBJ1-4 NA few TRBV7-2 CASSQGLTNEKLFF TGTGCCAGCAGCCAGGGATTAACTAATGAAAAACTGTTTTTT
TRBJ2-7 NA NA TRBV7-9 CASSSSNLYEQYF TGTGCCAGCAGCTCCTCGAATTTGTACGAGCAGTACTTC
TRBJ1-1 TRBD1 NA TRBV5-1 CASSLDPGQANTEAFF TGCGCCAGCAGCTTGGATCCGGGACAGGCGAACACTGAAGCTTTCTTT
TRBJ2-2 NA NA TRBV7-2 CASRPTGELFF TGTGCCAGCAGGCCTACCGGGGAGCTGTTTTTT